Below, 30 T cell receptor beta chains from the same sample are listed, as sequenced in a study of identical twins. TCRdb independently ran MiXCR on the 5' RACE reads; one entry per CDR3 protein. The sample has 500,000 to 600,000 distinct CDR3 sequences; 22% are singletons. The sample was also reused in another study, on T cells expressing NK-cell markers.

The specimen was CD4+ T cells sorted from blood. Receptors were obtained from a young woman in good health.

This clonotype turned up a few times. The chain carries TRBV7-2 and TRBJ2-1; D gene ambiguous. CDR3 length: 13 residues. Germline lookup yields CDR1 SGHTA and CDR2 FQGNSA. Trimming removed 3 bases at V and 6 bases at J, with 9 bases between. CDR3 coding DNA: TGTGCCAGCAGCTTGACTCGCCGCAATGAGCAGTTCTTC. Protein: CASSLTRRNEQFF.

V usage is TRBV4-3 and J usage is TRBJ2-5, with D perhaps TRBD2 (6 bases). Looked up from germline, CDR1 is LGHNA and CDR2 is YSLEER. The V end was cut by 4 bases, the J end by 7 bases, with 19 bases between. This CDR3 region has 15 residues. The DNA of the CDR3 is TGCGCCAGCAGCCTGGGACTGGCCCCCTTCGGGACCCAGTACTTC. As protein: CASSLGLAPFGTQYF.

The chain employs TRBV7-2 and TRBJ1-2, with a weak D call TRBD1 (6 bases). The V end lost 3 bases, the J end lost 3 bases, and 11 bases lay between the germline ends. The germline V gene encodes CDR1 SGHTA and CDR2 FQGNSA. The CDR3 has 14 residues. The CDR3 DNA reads TGTGCCAGCAGCTTCGGGGGGGGCTACTATGGCTACACCTTC. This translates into CASSFGGGYYGYTF.

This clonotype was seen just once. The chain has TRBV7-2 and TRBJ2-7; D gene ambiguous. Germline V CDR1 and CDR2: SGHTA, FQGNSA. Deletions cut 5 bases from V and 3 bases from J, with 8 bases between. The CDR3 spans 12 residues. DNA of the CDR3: TGTGCCAGCAGCCTCGAATACTACGAGCAGTACTTC. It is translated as CASSLEYYEQYF.

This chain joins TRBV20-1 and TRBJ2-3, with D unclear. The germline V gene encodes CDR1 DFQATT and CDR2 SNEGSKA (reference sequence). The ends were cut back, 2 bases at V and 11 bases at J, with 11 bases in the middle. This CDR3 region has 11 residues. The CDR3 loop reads CSARQTHGQYF. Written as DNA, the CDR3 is TGCAGTGCTAGACAGACCCATGGGCAGTATTTT.

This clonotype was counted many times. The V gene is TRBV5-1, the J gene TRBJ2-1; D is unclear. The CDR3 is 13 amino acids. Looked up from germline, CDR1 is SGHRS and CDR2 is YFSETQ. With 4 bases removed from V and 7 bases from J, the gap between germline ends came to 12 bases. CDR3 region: CASSPRFGNEQFF. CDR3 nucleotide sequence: TGCGCCAGCAGCCCGCGGTTCGGAAATGAGCAGTTCTTC.

The CDR3 reads CASSLARANEQFF. The CDR3 bases are TGTGCCAGCAGCTTAGCTCGTGCTAATGAGCAGTTCTTC. The chain couples TRBV7-2 to TRBJ2-1; no clear D. Germline assignment: CDR1 SGHTA and CDR2 FQGNSA. V lost 0 bases and J 7 bases, leaving 7 bases between the germline ends. The CDR3 has 13 residues. The complete variable domain, with remaining parts taken from reference TRBV7-2 and TRBJ2-1, reads GAGVSQSPSNKVTEKGKDVELRCDPISGHTALYWYRQSLGQGLEFLIYFQGNSAPDKSGLPSDRFSAERTGGSVSTLTIQRTQQEDSAVYLCASSLARANEQFFGPGTRLTVL.

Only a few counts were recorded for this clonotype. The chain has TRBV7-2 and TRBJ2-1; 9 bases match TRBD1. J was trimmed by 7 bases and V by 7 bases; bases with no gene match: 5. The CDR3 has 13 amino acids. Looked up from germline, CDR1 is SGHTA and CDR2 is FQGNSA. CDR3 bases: TGTGCCAGCACCAGACAGGGGGGGAATGAGCAGTTCTTC. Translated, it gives CASTRQGGNEQFF.

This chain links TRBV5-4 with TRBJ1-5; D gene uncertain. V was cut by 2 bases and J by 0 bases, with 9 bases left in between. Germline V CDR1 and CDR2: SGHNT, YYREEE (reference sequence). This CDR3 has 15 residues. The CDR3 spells CASSLSTNSNQPQHF. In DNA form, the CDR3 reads TGTGCCAGCAGCTTATCAACCAATAGCAATCAGCCCCAGCATTTT.

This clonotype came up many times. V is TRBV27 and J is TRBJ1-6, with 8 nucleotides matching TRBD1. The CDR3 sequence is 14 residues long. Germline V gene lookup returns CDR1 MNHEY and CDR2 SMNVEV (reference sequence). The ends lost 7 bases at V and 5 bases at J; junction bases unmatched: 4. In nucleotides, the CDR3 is TGTGCCAGCAATAGACAGGGGAATAATTCACCCCTCCACTTT. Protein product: CASNRQGNNSPLHF.

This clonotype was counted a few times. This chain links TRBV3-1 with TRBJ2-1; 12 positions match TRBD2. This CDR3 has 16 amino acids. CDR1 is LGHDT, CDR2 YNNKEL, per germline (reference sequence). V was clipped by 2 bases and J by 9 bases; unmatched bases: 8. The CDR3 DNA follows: TGTGCCAGCAGCCAACTGCTAGCGGGAGGGCCTGTTGAGCAGTTCTTC. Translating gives CASSQLLAGGPVEQFF.

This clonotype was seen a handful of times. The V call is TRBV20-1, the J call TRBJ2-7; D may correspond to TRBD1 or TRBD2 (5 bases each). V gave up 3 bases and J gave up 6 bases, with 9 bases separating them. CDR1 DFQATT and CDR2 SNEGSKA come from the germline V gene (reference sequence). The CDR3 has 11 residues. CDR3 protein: CSASGGLEQYF. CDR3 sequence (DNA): TGCAGTGCTAGTGGGGGTCTCGAGCAGTACTTC.

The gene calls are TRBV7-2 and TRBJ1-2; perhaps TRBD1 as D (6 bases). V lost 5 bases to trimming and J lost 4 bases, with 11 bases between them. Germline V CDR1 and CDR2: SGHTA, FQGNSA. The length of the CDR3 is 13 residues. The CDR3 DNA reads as TGTGCCAGCAGCACGCGGACAGCCTATGGCTACACCTTC. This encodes CASSTRTAYGYTF.

CDR3 DNA sequence: TGCAGCGTTCGTCCTAGCGGGGGATACGAGCAGTACTTC. Amino acids: CSVRPSGGYEQYF. The chain employs TRBV29-1 and TRBJ2-7, with 10 bases fitting TRBD2. The V gene end was trimmed by 5 bases and the J gene end by 4 bases; junction bases not matched to a gene: 5. This CDR3 spans 13 amino acids. Looked up from germline, CDR1 is SQVTM and CDR2 is ANQGSEA.

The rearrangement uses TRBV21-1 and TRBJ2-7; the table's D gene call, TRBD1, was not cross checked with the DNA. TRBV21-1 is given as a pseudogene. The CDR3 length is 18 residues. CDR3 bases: TGTGCCAGCAGCATAAAACCGGACCTGGACAGGGAAACCTACGAGCAGTACTTC. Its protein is CASSIKPDLDRETYEQYF.

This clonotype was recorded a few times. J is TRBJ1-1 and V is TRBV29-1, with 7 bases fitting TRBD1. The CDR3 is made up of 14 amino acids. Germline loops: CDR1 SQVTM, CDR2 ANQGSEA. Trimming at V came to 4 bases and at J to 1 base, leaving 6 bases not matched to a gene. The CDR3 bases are TGCAGCGTTGTGAGGGGGCAAGGGAACACTGAAGCTTTCTTT. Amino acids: CSVVRGQGNTEAFF.

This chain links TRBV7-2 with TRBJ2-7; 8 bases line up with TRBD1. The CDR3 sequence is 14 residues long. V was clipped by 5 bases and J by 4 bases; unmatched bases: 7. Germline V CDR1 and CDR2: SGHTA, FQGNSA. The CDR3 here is CASSIRQGPYEQYF. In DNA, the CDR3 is TGTGCCAGCAGCATCCGACAGGGGCCGTACGAGCAGTACTTC.

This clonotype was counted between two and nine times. The CDR3, as DNA: TGTGCCAGCAGCGCCTGGGGAGCGGGTTCCCGCCTCGAGCAGTACTTC. It is translated as CASSAWGAGSRLEQYF. The chain has TRBV9 and TRBJ2-7, with D possibly matching TRBD2 (6 bases). Germline values: CDR1 SGDLS, CDR2 YYNGEE. V was pared by 3 bases and J by 6 bases, with 22 bases between. This CDR3 has 16 amino acids.

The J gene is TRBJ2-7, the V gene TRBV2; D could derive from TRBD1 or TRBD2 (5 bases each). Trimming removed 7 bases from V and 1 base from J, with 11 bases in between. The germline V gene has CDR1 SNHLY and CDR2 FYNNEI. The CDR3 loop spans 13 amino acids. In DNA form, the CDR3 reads TGTGCCAGCAATAGGGACCGTTCCTACGAGCAGTACTTC. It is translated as CASNRDRSYEQYF.

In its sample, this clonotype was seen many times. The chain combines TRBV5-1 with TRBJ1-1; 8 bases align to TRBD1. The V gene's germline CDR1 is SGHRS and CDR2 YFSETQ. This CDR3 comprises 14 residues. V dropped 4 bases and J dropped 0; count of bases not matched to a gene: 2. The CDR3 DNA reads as TGCGCCAGCAGCAGGGACAGGCTGAACACTGAAGCTTTCTTT. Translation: CASSRDRLNTEAFF.

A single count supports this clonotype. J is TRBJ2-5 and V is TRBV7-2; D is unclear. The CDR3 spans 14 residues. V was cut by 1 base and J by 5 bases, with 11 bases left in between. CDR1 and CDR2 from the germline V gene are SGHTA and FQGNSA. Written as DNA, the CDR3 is TGTGCCAGCAGCTTAGGACCAGCATGGGAGACCCAGTACTTC. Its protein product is CASSLGPAWETQYF.

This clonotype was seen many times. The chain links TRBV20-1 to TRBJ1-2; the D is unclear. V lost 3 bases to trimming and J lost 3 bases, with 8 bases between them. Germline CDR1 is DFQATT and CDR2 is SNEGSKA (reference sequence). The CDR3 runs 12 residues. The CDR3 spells CSASSPDYGYTF. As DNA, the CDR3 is TGCAGTGCTAGTTCGCCAGACTATGGCTACACCTTC.

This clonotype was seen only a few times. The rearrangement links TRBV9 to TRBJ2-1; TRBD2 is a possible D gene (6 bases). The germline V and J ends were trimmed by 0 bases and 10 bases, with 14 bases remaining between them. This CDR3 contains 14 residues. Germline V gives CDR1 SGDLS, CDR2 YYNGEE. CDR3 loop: CASSVGGWGGEQFF. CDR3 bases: TGTGCCAGCAGCGTAGGGGGATGGGGAGGCGAGCAGTTCTTC.

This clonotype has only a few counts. CDR3 protein: CSARAPGGRREQYF. The CDR3 nucleotides read TGCAGTGCTAGAGCCCCCGGCGGGAGGCGCGAGCAGTACTTC. The chain couples TRBV20-1 to TRBJ2-7, with TRBD2 identical over 8 bases. This CDR3 is 14 amino acids long. The V gene end was trimmed by 1 base and the J gene end by 6 bases; junction bases not matched to a gene: 8. Germline loops: CDR1 DFQATT, CDR2 SNEGSKA (reference sequence).

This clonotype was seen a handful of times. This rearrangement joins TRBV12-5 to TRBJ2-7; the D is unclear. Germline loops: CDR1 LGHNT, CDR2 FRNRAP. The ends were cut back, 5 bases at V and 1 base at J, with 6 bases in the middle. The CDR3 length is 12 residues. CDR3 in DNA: TGTGCTAGTGGTCTCACATCCTACGAGCAGTACTTC. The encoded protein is CASGLTSYEQYF.

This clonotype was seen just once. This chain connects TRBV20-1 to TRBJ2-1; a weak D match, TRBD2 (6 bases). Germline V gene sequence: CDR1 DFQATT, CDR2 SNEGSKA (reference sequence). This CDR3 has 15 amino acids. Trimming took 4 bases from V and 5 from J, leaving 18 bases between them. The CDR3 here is CSATKGSGGDNEQFF. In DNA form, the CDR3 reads TGCAGTGCTACGAAGGGCTCCGGGGGAGACAATGAGCAGTTCTTC.

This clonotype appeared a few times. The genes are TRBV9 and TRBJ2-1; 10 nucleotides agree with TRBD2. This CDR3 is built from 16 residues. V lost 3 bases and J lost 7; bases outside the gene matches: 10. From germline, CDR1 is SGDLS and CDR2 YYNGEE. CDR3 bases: TGTGCCAGCAGCGCAGCGTCTAGCGGGAGAACGAATGAGCAGTTCTTC. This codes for CASSAASSGRTNEQFF.

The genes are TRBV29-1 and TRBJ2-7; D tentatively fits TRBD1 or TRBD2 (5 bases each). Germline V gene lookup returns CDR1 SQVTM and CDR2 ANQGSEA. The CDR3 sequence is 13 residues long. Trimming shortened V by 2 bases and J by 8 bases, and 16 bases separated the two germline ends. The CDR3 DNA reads TGCAGCGTTGAAAGGGACGTTTATGGGAAGCAGTACTTC. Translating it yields CSVERDVYGKQYF.

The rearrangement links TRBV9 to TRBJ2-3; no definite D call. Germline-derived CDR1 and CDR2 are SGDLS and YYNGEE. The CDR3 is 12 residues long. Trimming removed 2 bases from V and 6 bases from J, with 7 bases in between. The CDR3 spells CASSVRADTQYF. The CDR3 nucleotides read TGTGCCAGCAGCGTGAGAGCGGATACGCAGTATTTT.

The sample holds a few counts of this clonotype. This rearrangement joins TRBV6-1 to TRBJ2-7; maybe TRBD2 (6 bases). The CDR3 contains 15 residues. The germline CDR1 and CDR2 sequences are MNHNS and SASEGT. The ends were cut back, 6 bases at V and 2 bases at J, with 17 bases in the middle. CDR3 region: CASSTRAGGAYEQYF. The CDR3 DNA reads TGTGCCAGCAGCACCCGGGCCGGGGGAGCCTACGAGCAGTACTTC.